The rows below give T cell receptor beta chains drawn from one sample of a study of response to subunit inactivated influenza vaccine. MiXCR, run by TCRdb on the RT-PCR reads, gives a single entry per CDR3 protein. The sample gives 150,000 or so distinct CDR3 sequences, approximately 11% of which show up once; 9.5% to 15% is in the top ten. The sample was non-naive T cells sorted from PBMCs, taken around seven weeks after vaccination. The receptors originated from a man aged 45-65 years who received an inactivated influenza vaccine. CDR3s include the opening cysteine and the closing phenylalanine or tryptophan. The D gene is left open where the match is weak. Rows give clone size only sometimes, using once, few, many, or a class for an expanded clone.

D,J,size,V,DNA,CDR3
TRBD1,TRBJ2-5,NA,TRBV6-5,TGTGCCAGCGGTTACCAGGACAGGGGCTACGAGACCCAGTACTTC,CASGYQDRGYETQYF
NA,TRBJ1-5,many,TRBV20-1,TGCAGTGCTCTTCAGGGTGGGAATCAGCCCCAGCATTTT,CSALQGGNQPQHF
NA,TRBJ2-2,NA,TRBV7-9,TGTGCCAGCAGCCCGCCGTCCGGGGAGCTGTTTTTT,CASSPPSGELFF
TRBD2,TRBJ2-7,NA,TRBV7-6,TGTGCCAGCAGCTTAGAGGGATTCGGCGGGAGGGAGTACTTC,CASSLEGFGGREYF
NA,TRBJ2-3,few,TRBV11-2,TGTGCCAGCAGCTTCGGCAGGGCCTTCACAGATACGCAGTATTTT,CASSFGRAFTDTQYF
NA,TRBJ2-3,NA,TRBV7-2,TGTGCCAGCAGCCGGCCGAGTAAAGATACGCAGTATTTT,CASSRPSKDTQYF
NA,TRBJ1-6,many,TRBV5-1,TGCGCCAGCAGCTTGTATCAGGATCCTTCTTCACCCCTCCACTTT,CASSLYQDPSSPLHF
TRBD1,TRBJ1-2,NA,TRBV20-1,TGCAGTGCTATAACAGGGGCGCAAGGCTATGGCTACACCTTC,CSAITGAQGYGYTF
NA,TRBJ2-6,few,TRBV6-1,TGTGCCAGCAGGGAACACAGGGTCCTTGGGGCCAACGTCCTGACTTTC,CASREHRVLGANVLTF
TRBD1,TRBJ2-1,few,TRBV7-9,TGTGCCAGCAGCTCGGGCTCAGGGGGCAATATGGATGAGCAGTTCTTC,CASSSGSGGNMDEQFF
NA,TRBJ1-2,few,TRBV20-1,TGCAGTGCTATTAGACAGCGCCTCTATGGCTACACCTTC,CSAIRQRLYGYTF
NA,TRBJ2-1,NA,TRBV11-2,TGTGCCAGCAGCTTAGGAACAGGTTATGAGCAGTTCTTC,CASSLGTGYEQFF
TRBD1,TRBJ1-1,many,TRBV12-3/TRBV12-4,TGTGCCAGCAGTTTTAGGACCGGGACAGCGAACACTGAAGCTTTCTTT,CASSFRTGTANTEAFF
TRBD1,TRBJ2-3,few,TRBV20-1,TGCAGTGCTGAGGGGACAGGGGGCGTAAAAGATACGCAGTATTTT,CSAEGTGGVKDTQYF
TRBD1,TRBJ2-5,few,TRBV15,TGTGCCACCAGCAGACACAGGGGGCTAGAGACCCAGTACTTC,CATSRHRGLETQYF
NA,TRBJ2-5,few,TRBV29-1,TGCAGCGTTGAAACGGGGTCTACAGAGACCCAGTACTTC,CSVETGSTETQYF